This T cell receptor beta chain was obtained from a study of PD-1 blockade in classical Hodgkin lymphoma. Whole-study findings and limits: Healthy donors reportedly exceeded newly diagnosed patients in baseline TCR diversity. Repertoire differences lack defined causes, possibly disease activity or prior therapy. Significant TCR diversity gains by C4D1 occurred in CD4+ but not CD8+ cells. Exclusion removed patients who began nivolumab under 1 year after ASCT.

The assay was immunoSEQ multiplex PCR, and TCRdb's table has in-frame clones only and misses some. Seen here are tens of thousands of clones, about 91% observed once, and the top ten hold around 10%. Brentuximab vedotin exposure varied among the patients, all of whom had relapsed after autologous stem cell transplantation. Germline-derived CDR1 and CDR2 are SGHTA and FQGNSA. This CDR3 is built from 16 residues. V was clipped by 5 bases and J by 0 bases, with 14 bases between them. This clone was seen only once. Its antigen is unknown. This sample comprised peripheral blood mononuclear cells (PBMCs), obtained before the second cycle of nivolumab. The V call is TRBV7-2, the J call TRBJ1-5; a possible D gene is TRBD1 (5 bases). This receptor was obtained from a human donor with classical Hodgkin lymphoma. CDR3 DNA: TGTGCCAGCAGCCCTCAAGGGGCCTATAGCAATCAGCCCCAGCATTTT. It codes for CASSPQGAYSNQPQHF.